Below, 4 T cell receptor beta chains from the same sample are listed, as sequenced in a study of metastatic and nonmetastatic thyroid tumors. The entire patient cohort was treatment-naive prior to thyroid surgery. With MiXCR, TCRdb called clones anew from the PCR reads. Of about 30,000 clones in the sample, about a third are singletons; the top ten hold 20% to 25%. What was sequenced was tumor tissue. The origin of the receptors is a female donor with papillary thyroid cancer or a benign thyroid nodule (not recorded which). Some clones in this sample may be carry-over from other donors' samples.

The chain recombines TRBV11-2 with TRBJ2-3; TRBD2 agrees at 9 bases. Germline CDR1 and CDR2: SGHAT and FQNNGV. The V segment lost 6 bases and the J segment 2 bases; nucleotides outside the gene matches: 9. This CDR3 contains 16 residues. The CDR3 sequence is CASRRSSGKHTDTQYF. DNA of the CDR3: TGTGCCAGCAGGCGATCTAGCGGGAAGCACACAGATACGCAGTATTTT.

This chain uses TRBV5-5 with TRBJ1-2; perhaps TRBD1 as D (6 bases). The CDR3 extends over 16 amino acids. CDR1 and CDR2 from the germline V gene are SGHKS and YYEKEE (reference sequence). Trimming left V 5 bases short and J 0 bases short, with 17 bases between. Here the CDR3 DNA reads TGTGCCAGCAGGCTGTACAGGGCAGGGCCTAACTATGGCTACACCTTC. This gives the protein CASRLYRAGPNYGYTF.

This clone was observed a handful of times. The chain uses TRBV27 and TRBJ2-1; 11 nucleotides align to TRBD1. CDR3 length: 15 amino acids. With V trimmed by 3 bases and J by 3 bases, 1 base remained unmatched. Germline CDR1 and CDR2: MNHEY and SMNVEV (reference sequence). The CDR3 coding sequence is TGTGCCAGCAGTTTCGGGACAGGGGGCTACAATGAGCAGTTCTTC. As protein: CASSFGTGGYNEQFF.

The chain has TRBV4-3 and TRBJ2-6; no firm D call. Germline-derived CDR1 and CDR2 are LGHNA and YSLEER. V was pared by 1 base and J by 3 bases, with 7 bases between. This CDR3 comprises 15 residues. CDR3 coding DNA: TGCGCCAGCAGCCAAGTTTCAAGTGGGGCCAACGTCCTGACTTTC. Residues: CASSQVSSGANVLTF.